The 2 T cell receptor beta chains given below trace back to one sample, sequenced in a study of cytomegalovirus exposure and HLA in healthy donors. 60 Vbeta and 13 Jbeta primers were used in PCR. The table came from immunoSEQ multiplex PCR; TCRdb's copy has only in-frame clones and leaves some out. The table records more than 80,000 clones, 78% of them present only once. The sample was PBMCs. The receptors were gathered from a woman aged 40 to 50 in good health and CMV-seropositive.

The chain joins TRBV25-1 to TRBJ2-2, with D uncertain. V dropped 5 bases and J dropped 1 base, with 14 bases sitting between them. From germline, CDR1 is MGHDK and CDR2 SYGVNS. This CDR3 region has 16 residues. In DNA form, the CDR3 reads TGTGCCAGCAGTAAGAACCGGGTCTTGAACACCGGGGAGCTGTTTTTT. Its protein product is CASSKNRVLNTGELFF.

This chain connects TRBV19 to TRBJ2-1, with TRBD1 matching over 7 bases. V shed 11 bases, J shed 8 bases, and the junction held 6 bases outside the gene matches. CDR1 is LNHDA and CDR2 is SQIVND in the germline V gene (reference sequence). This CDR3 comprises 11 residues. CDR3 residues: CAGTDRDEQFF. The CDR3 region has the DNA TGTGCCGGCACAGACAGGGATGAGCAGTTCTTC.